Below, 32 T cell receptor beta chains from the same sample are listed, as sequenced in a study of vaccination and CD4 T cells after COVID-19. Treatment here: roughly 10-day PBMC culture with coronavirus spike peptide pools or control peptides (ViraFEST assay). Cultured CD4+ T-cell DNA underwent Oncomine TCR Beta short-read sequencing. One entry per CDR3 protein, called by TCRdb with MiXCR from the PCR reads. The sample shows 15,000 or so distinct CDR3 sequences, roughly two fifths of them seen only once. Antigens for these TCRs are unknown. The material was CD4+ T cells from blood, cultured in vitro, obtained before SARS-CoV-2 vaccination. The receptors here all came from a human donor who had recovered from COVID-19.

The chain couples TRBV2 to TRBJ2-7; D gene unclear. The CDR3 sequence is 13 residues long. With 4 bases removed from V and 2 bases from J, the gap between germline ends came to 9 bases. Germline CDR1 reads SNHLY; CDR2 reads FYNNEI. CDR3 loop: CASSGPTTYEQYF. The CDR3 DNA reads TGTGCCAGCAGTGGACCGACCACCTACGAGCAGTACTTC.

In its sample, this clonotype was seen a few times. The chain combines TRBV20-1 with TRBJ1-1; D remains unclear. The V and J ends lost 6 bases and 4 bases respectively, with 15 bases between them. This CDR3 is 13 amino acids long. Germline-derived CDR1 and CDR2 are DFQATT and SNEGSKA (reference sequence). CDR3 protein: CSAGSGVSTEAFF. CDR3 sequence (DNA): TGCAGTGCCGGGAGTGGGGTCTCCACTGAAGCTTTCTTT.

This clonotype has only a few counts. The V gene is TRBV27, the J gene TRBJ2-3; tentative D call: TRBD2 (6 bases). The CDR3 contains 15 residues. The V and J ends lost 2 bases and 0 bases respectively, with 9 bases between them. CDR1 and CDR2 from the germline V gene are MNHEY and SMNVEV (reference sequence). CDR3 coding DNA: TGTGCCAGCAGTTTAGGGAGGCCTAGCACAGATACGCAGTATTTT. Translation gives CASSLGRPSTDTQYF.

This chain links TRBV18 with TRBJ1-5, with D hard to call. The CDR3 is 13 amino acids. The germline CDR1 and CDR2 sequences are KGHSH and LQKENI. The V gene lost 6 bases and the J gene lost 6 bases, with 12 bases spanning the gap. Here the CDR3 DNA reads TGTGCCAGCTCGCGAACGGCGGGTCAGCCCCAGCATTTT. This encodes CASSRTAGQPQHF.

The rearrangement uses TRBV20-1 and TRBJ1-2, with 7 nucleotides matching TRBD1. V lost 5 bases to trimming and J lost 1 base; unmatched junction nucleotides: 4. Germline V gene data show CDR1 as DFQATT and CDR2 as SNEGSKA (reference sequence). The CDR3 covers 13 residues. For the CDR3, the DNA is TGCAGTGCTCCGGGACAGCTTAACTATGGCTACACCTTC. Translating it yields CSAPGQLNYGYTF.

This clonotype occurred a few times. The chain has TRBV10-3 and TRBJ1-1; D not certain. Germline CDR1 reads ENHRY; CDR2 reads SYGVKD. Deletions cut 4 bases from V and 0 bases from J, with 6 bases between. The CDR3 runs 13 residues. DNA of the CDR3: TGTGCCATCAGTGCGGGGTTGAACACTGAAGCTTTCTTT. Residues: CAISAGLNTEAFF.

J is TRBJ1-2 and V is TRBV19; D is undetermined. This CDR3 has 14 residues. CDR1 LNHDA and CDR2 SQIVND come from the germline V gene (reference sequence). The germline V and J ends were trimmed by 5 bases and 0 bases, with 10 bases remaining between them. Here the CDR3 reads CASSSAGSNYGYTF. DNA for the CDR3: TGTGCCAGTAGTTCAGCAGGTTCTAACTATGGCTACACCTTC.

This sequence joins TRBV20-1 and TRBJ1-1; D is ambiguous. V lost 0 bases, J lost 0 bases, and 8 bases lay in between. Looked up from germline, CDR1 is DFQATT and CDR2 is SNEGSKA (reference sequence). The CDR3 contains 14 residues. CDR3 DNA: TGCAGTGCTAGAGATGGACGGATGAACACTGAAGCTTTCTTT. It yields the protein CSARDGRMNTEAFF.

This chain uses TRBV28 with TRBJ1-1; 7 nucleotides agree with TRBD1. This CDR3 contains 12 residues. After removal of 6 bases from V and 3 bases from J, the junction contained 1 base not matched to a gene. Germline V gene lookup returns CDR1 MDHEN and CDR2 SYDVKM. CDR3 sequence: CASRGQYTEAFF. CDR3 in DNA: TGTGCCAGCAGGGGACAGTACACTGAAGCTTTCTTT.

This clonotype was seen more than once but under ten times. V is TRBV11-3 and J is TRBJ1-1, with 8 nucleotides matching TRBD1. Germline trimming cut 1 base from V and 4 bases from J; bases unmatched to any gene: 5. This CDR3 contains 15 residues. Germline CDR1 is SGHNT and CDR2 is YENEEA. CDR3: CASSLGLGQVTEAFF. The CDR3 DNA reads as TGTGCCAGCAGCTTAGGCCTGGGACAGGTCACTGAAGCTTTCTTT. The variable domain in full, with the rest retrieved from reference TRBV11-3 and TRBJ1-1, is EAGVVQSPRYKIIEKKQPVAFWCNPISGHNTLYWYLQNLGQGPELLIRYENEEAVDDSQLPKDRFSAERLKGVDSTLKIQPAELGDSAVYLCASSLGLGQVTEAFFGQGTRLTVV.

The chain links TRBV19 to TRBJ1-6; D is undetermined. There are 20 residues in the CDR3. Germline CDR1 and CDR2: LNHDA and SQIVND (reference sequence). Trimming cost V 3 bases and J 0 bases, with 21 bases left between them. CDR3 protein: CASSIRLAVPSSSYNSPLHF. The CDR3 DNA reads TGTGCCAGTAGTATCAGGTTGGCGGTTCCATCGAGCTCCTATAATTCACCCCTCCACTTT.

This clonotype was observed a few times. This chain joins TRBV11-2 and TRBJ1-1; the D gene is possibly TRBD1 (5 bases). Germline V gene lookup returns CDR1 SGHAT and CDR2 FQNNGV. The CDR3 covers 17 residues. V was pared by 7 bases and J by 2 bases, with 23 bases between. The CDR3 spells CASTSVLRGEINTEAFF. The CDR3 DNA reads TGTGCCAGCACCTCGGTGCTTAGAGGGGAGATAAACACTGAAGCTTTCTTT.

The J gene is TRBJ1-1, the V gene TRBV27, with D possibly matching TRBD1 (6 bases). The CDR3 length is 14 residues. Trimming took 5 bases from V and 3 from J, leaving 13 bases between them. Germline CDR1 is MNHEY and CDR2 is SMNVEV (reference sequence). This chain's CDR3 is CASSRATGDTEAFF. CDR3 nucleotide sequence: TGTGCCAGCAGTCGCGCGACAGGAGACACTGAAGCTTTCTTT.

The genes are TRBV7-6 and TRBJ2-1; TRBD2 is a possible D gene (6 bases). Germline V gives CDR1 SGHVS, CDR2 FNYEAQ. Trimming removed 2 bases at V and 10 bases at J, with 12 bases between. This CDR3 is 13 amino acids long. The DNA of the CDR3 is TGTGCCAGCAGCTTACCTAGCGCGCGGGAGCAGTTCTTC. This encodes CASSLPSAREQFF.

This chain joins TRBV27 and TRBJ2-3, with 11 bases aligning to TRBD2. The CDR3 has 19 amino acids. The V and J ends lost 4 bases and 0 bases, in that order; junction bases with no gene match: 12. Germline V CDR1 and CDR2: MNHEY, SMNVEV (reference sequence). The CDR3 loop reads CASSYLLLAGDRSTDTQYF. As DNA, the CDR3 is TGTGCCAGCAGTTACCTCCTACTAGCGGGAGATAGGAGCACAGATACGCAGTATTTT.

This clonotype has only a few counts. This chain uses TRBV19 with TRBJ1-2; D perhaps matches TRBD1 (6 bases). CDR3 length: 13 amino acids. V was cut by 6 bases and J by 6 bases, with 14 bases left in between. Germline CDR1 reads LNHDA; CDR2 reads SQIVND (reference sequence). DNA for the CDR3: TGTGCCAGTAGAACGACAGAGGGGGATGGCTACACCTTC. Its protein product is CASRTTEGDGYTF.

The CDR3 loop reads CASSPGTGGANEQFF. In nucleotides, the CDR3 is TGTGCCAGCAGTCCCGGGACAGGGGGGGCCAATGAGCAGTTCTTC. The rearrangement uses TRBV2 and TRBJ2-1; 11 bases are a match to TRBD1. The V gene's germline CDR1 is SNHLY and CDR2 FYNNEI. Unmatched junction bases numbered 6, after V lost 5 bases and J lost 6 bases. The CDR3 contains 15 residues.

This chain uses TRBV9 with TRBJ1-2; D remains unclear. Trimming removed 2 bases from V and 1 base from J, with 9 bases in between. There are 14 residues in the CDR3. Germline values: CDR1 SGDLS, CDR2 YYNGEE. The CDR3 coding sequence is TGTGCCAGCAGCGTTGGCACATTTAACTATGGCTACACCTTC. Protein: CASSVGTFNYGYTF.

V is TRBV6-9 and J is TRBJ1-5, with D perhaps matching TRBD1 (5 bases). The CDR3 loop spans 12 amino acids. V dropped 5 bases and J dropped 9 bases, with 11 bases sitting between them. Germline values: CDR1 MNHGY, CDR2 SVAAGI. CDR3 sequence reads: CASSTAGGPQHF. CDR3 DNA: TGTGCCAGCAGTACAGCGGGGGGGCCCCAGCATTTT.

The chain couples TRBV7-9 to TRBJ2-1; TRBD2 matches at 13 bases. V was pared by 4 bases and J by 4 bases, with 7 bases of the junction left unmatched. The CDR3 totals 17 residues. Germline V lookup: CDR1 SEHNR, CDR2 FQNEAQ (reference sequence). CDR3 DNA sequence: TGTGCCAGCAGCTCGACTAGCGGGAGGCCTTCATACAATGAGCAGTTCTTC. Translation gives CASSSTSGRPSYNEQFF.

This clonotype was found once. The chain employs TRBV11-2 and TRBJ1-1; D is uncertain. This CDR3 has 15 residues. The germline V and J ends were trimmed by 5 bases and 0 bases, with 13 bases remaining between them. Per germline, CDR1 SGHAT and CDR2 FQNNGV. The CDR3 spells CASSLSRAMNTEAFF. The CDR3 bases are TGTGCCAGCAGCCTGTCGAGGGCGATGAACACTGAAGCTTTCTTT.

The rearrangement uses TRBV10-3 and TRBJ2-5; 7 nucleotides line up with TRBD2. The germline CDR1 and CDR2 sequences are ENHRY and SYGVKD. V was pared by 5 bases and J by 2 bases, with 2 bases of the junction left unmatched. The CDR3 is 13 amino acids. CDR3 protein: CAISPSGQETQYF. The DNA of the CDR3 is TGTGCCATCAGTCCTAGCGGACAAGAGACCCAGTACTTC.

This clonotype was seen a few times. One end of the junction does not line up with germline, which may come from a read error. The chain combines TRBV6-1 with TRBJ1-2; D is unclear. This CDR3 contains 12 residues. Germline V gene lookup returns CDR1 MNHNS and CDR2 SASEGT. CDR3 bases: TGTGCCAGCAGGGAAGGGCACTATGGCTACACCTTC. This gives the protein CASREGHYGYTF.

The chain joins TRBV7-3 to TRBJ2-5; D might be TRBD2 (7 bases). Looked up from germline, CDR1 is SGHTA and CDR2 is FQGTGA. The CDR3 extends over 14 amino acids. The ends were cut back, 1 base at V and 5 bases at J, with 11 bases in the middle. The CDR3 loop is CASSLNAGAETQYF. The CDR3, as DNA: TGTGCCAGCAGCTTAAATGCGGGGGCCGAGACCCAGTACTTC.

The rearrangement joins TRBV5-4 to TRBJ1-2, with TRBD1 matching 7 bases. The J segment lost 2 bases and the V segment lost 4 bases, leaving 5 bases of the junction unmatched. Germline CDR1 SGHNT, CDR2 YYREEE (reference sequence). The CDR3 is 14 amino acids. CDR3 bases: TGTGCCAGCAGCGGGGAACAGGGGAACTATGGCTACACCTTC. The encoded protein is CASSGEQGNYGYTF.

This clonotype has more than one count but fewer than ten. J is TRBJ1-1 and V is TRBV28, with a weak D call TRBD1 (5 bases). Germline loops: CDR1 MDHEN, CDR2 SYDVKM. V was clipped by 6 bases and J by 1 base, with 12 bases between them. This CDR3 comprises 14 residues. The CDR3 sequence is CASRRGGSNTEAFF. CDR3 DNA: TGTGCCAGCAGGAGGGGTGGGTCGAACACTGAAGCTTTCTTT.

The chain combines TRBV29-1 with TRBJ2-5; D is unclear. The CDR3 has 11 amino acids. V was pared by 4 bases and J by 2 bases, with 5 bases between. Germline assignment: CDR1 SQVTM and CDR2 ANQGSEA. The CDR3 DNA sequence: TGCAGCGTTGGGGATCAAGAGACCCAGTACTTC. Protein: CSVGDQETQYF.

A few counts support this clonotype. This chain uses TRBV7-9 with TRBJ1-2; 7 positions agree with TRBD1. The CDR3 sequence is 16 residues long. With 6 bases clipped from V and 8 bases from J, the junction kept 18 bases outside the gene matches. Germline loops: CDR1 SEHNR, CDR2 FQNEAQ (reference sequence). CDR3 residues: CASRRDSGILSGGYTF. DNA for the CDR3: TGTGCCAGCAGGAGGGACAGTGGAATTTTATCGGGAGGCTACACCTTC.

The rearrangement joins TRBV7-3 to TRBJ1-5, with D tentatively TRBD1 (6 bases). Germline CDR1 is SGHTA and CDR2 is FQGTGA. V was pared by 3 bases and J by 1 base, with 13 bases between. This CDR3 region has 16 residues. The CDR3 DNA reads TGTGCCAGCAGCTTCCCCGGGACACCGAGCAATCAGCCCCAGCATTTT. Its protein product is CASSFPGTPSNQPQHF.

Concerning this clonotype itself: Germline is not matched at one junction end, which may reflect a read error. The chain has TRBV7-8 and TRBJ2-5, with 7 positions matching TRBD2. CDR1 and CDR2 (germline): SGHVS, FQNEAQ. This CDR3 is 15 amino acids long. The CDR3 region is CANSPSASGQETQYF. DNA of the CDR3: TGTGCCAACAGCCCAAGCGCTAGCGGCCAAGAGACCCAGTACTTC.

The chain joins TRBV2 to TRBJ2-3; 9 bases agree with TRBD2. CDR3 size: 17 residues. The V gene end was trimmed by 8 bases and the J gene end by 10 bases; junction bases not matched to a gene: 22. CDR1 and CDR2 (germline): SNHLY, FYNNEI. CDR3 DNA sequence: TGTGCCAGCCGTGCCTCGGGACTAGCCTTCGACCGGGGTGCGCAGTATTTT. As protein: CASRASGLAFDRGAQYF.

The chain links TRBV25-1 to TRBJ1-1, with TRBD1 identical over 10 bases. This CDR3 contains 15 residues. J was trimmed by 6 bases and V by 2 bases; bases with no gene match: 6. CDR1 and CDR2 from the germline V gene are MGHDK and SYGVNS. The CDR3 spells CASSEIDRGQAEAFF. The CDR3 nucleotides are TGTGCCAGCAGTGAAATTGACAGGGGGCAGGCTGAAGCTTTCTTT.